This T cell receptor beta chain was profiled in a study of blood T cell repertoires in COVID-19. For the study at large: The United States, Italy and Spain were the sources of the acute and convalescent COVID-19 samples. PBMCs, B-cell-depleted T cells, or T cells provided the cDNA or gDNA that made up the material.

Per the authors' pipeline: Reference gene primers were amplified, and this amplification served to estimate nucleated cell counts. TCRdb's copy holds only in-frame clones and misses some; the assay was immunoSEQ multiplex PCR. V, J and clone size are those of that table, while D and trimming were read from the DNA. This table has 200,000 to 250,000 clones, about four fifths appearing once. Looked up from germline, CDR1 is SGHAT and CDR2 is FQNNGV. The CDR3 has 16 residues. Trimming removed 5 bases from V and 4 bases from J; junction bases left unmatched: 10. Seattle-derived patients entered the study during active infection and were followed longitudinally.

This TCR was sampled from a woman aged 80 or over with COVID-19, enrolled during active disease. Sequenced input: peripheral blood. This chain links TRBV11-2 with TRBJ1-4, with 7 bases matching TRBD1. Here the CDR3 reads CASSGGRDSYNEKLFF. The CDR3 coding sequence is TGTGCCAGCAGCGGTGGCCGGGACAGCTATAATGAAAAACTGTTTTTT.